This T cell receptor (beta chain) was sequenced in a study of blood T cell repertoires in COVID-19. At the level of the study: T cells, B-cell-depleted T cells, or PBMCs provided the cDNA or gDNA that served as material.

This CDR3 has 14 amino acids. V lost 1 base, J lost 1 base, and 7 bases lay in between. Germline V gene sequence: CDR1 SGHVS, CDR2 FNYEAQ. Authors' analysis steps: Nucleated cell counts were estimated from reference gene primer amplification. Sequencing was performed with immunoSEQ multiplex PCR; in TCRdb, only in-frame clones are kept and a portion is missing. D and trimming were read from the DNA, whereas the V and J calls and clone size are those reported in that table. The table records around 95,000 clones, roughly 80% of them present only once. Sequencing used peripheral blood. V usage is TRBV7-6 and J usage is TRBJ1-1, with D possibly TRBD1 on 5 matching bases. This clonotype was sampled from a man aged 45-60 years with active or convalescent COVID-19. For the CDR3, the DNA is TGTGCCAGCAGCTTAGTCACAGGGAACACTGAAGCTTTCTTT. As protein: CASSLVTGNTEAFF.